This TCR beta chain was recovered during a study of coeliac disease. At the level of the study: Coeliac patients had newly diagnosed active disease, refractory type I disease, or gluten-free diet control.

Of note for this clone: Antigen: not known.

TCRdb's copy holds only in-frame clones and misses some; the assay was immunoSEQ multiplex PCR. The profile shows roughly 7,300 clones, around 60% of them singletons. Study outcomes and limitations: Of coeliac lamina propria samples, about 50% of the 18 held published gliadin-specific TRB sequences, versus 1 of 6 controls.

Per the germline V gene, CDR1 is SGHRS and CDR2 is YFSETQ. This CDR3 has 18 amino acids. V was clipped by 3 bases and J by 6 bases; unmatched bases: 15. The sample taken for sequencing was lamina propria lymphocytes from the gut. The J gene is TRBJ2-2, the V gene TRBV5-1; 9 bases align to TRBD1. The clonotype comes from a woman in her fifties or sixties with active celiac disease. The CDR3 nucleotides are TGCGCCAGCAGCTCAAACCCCGGGACAGGGTTTGGTCCCGGGGAGCTGTTTTTT. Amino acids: CASSSNPGTGFGPGELFF.